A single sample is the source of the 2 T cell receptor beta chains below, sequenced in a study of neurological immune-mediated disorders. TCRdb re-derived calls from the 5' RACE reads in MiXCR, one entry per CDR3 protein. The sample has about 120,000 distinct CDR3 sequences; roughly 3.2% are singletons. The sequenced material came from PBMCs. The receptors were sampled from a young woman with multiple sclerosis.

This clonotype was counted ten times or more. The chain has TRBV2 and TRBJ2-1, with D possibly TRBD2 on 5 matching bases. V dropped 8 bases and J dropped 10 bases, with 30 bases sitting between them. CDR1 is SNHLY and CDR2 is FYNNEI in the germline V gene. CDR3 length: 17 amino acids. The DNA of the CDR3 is TGTGCCAGCTCGGGGATAACGGATACTGCCTCCCCCCGGGAGCAGTTCTTC. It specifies CASSGITDTASPREQFF.

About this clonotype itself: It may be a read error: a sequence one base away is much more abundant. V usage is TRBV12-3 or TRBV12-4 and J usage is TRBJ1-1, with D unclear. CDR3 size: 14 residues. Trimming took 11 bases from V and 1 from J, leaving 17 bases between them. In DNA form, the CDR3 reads TGTGCCGGCACCCCTCTCGAGGCGAACACTGAAGCTTTCTTT. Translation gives CAGTPLEANTEAFF.